The source of this TCR beta chain is a study of shared clonotypes between healthy human individuals. General observations from the study: Naive subsets tended to show greater estimated richness than memory subsets.

V lost 3 bases, J lost 3 bases, and 6 bases stayed unmatched. The CDR3 totals 17 residues. CDR1 is MGHRA, CDR2 YSYEKL, per germline. Evenly divided among several immunoSEQ plates was the genomic DNA of each subset. Sequencing was performed with immunoSEQ multiplex PCR; in TCRdb, only in-frame clones are kept and a portion is missing. The sample lists 2 million or so clones, approximately 94% occurring once. Comment on this clone: What it binds is unknown.

Cells designated naive CD8 were CD45RO-negative and were positively selected for CCR7, with terminally differentiated effector memory CD45RA+ cells excluded. The TCR sequence derives from a young man in good health. Sequencing was carried out using naive CD8+ T cells sorted from blood. The chain uses TRBV4-1 and TRBJ2-2; 11 bases are shared with TRBD2. The CDR3 coding sequence is TGCGCCAGCAGCCAGCTAGCGGGGGGCTCTTACACCGGGGAGCTGTTTTTT. The encoded protein is CASSQLAGGSYTGELFF.